The 27 T cell receptor beta chains presented below share a single source sample, sequenced in a study of cytotoxic CD8 clonotypes in ibrutinib-treated CLL. Profiling relied on immunoSEQ multiplex PCR, and the TCRdb table lists in-frame clones only, not all of them. The sample yields roughly 190,000 clones, around 72% seen once. Material: PBMCs, obtained after 24 months of ibrutinib treatment. The receptors stem from a human donor with chronic lymphocytic leukemia.

This clone was recorded a few times. The CDR3 DNA follows: TGTGCCAGCAGTAGCGAGGAGACCTCCGCAGATACGCAGTATTTT. Its protein product is CASSSEETSADTQYF. This rearrangement joins TRBV6-4 to TRBJ2-3; no reliable D call. Per germline, CDR1 MRHNA and CDR2 SNTAGT. This CDR3 is 15 amino acids long. Trimming took 5 bases from V and 4 from J, leaving 16 bases between them.

This sequence joins TRBV2 and TRBJ2-2; D not certain. Germline lookup yields CDR1 SNHLY and CDR2 FYNNEI. The CDR3 extends over 15 amino acids. V lost 4 bases, J lost 5 bases, and 14 bases lay in between. The CDR3 region is CASSAIQIGTGELFF. In DNA form, the CDR3 reads TGTGCCAGCAGTGCCATACAAATAGGGACCGGGGAGCTGTTTTTT.

This clone came up once. The chain joins TRBV5-4 to TRBJ2-2; maybe TRBD1 (5 bases). This CDR3 contains 15 residues. Trimming took off 0 bases at V and 4 bases at J, with 10 bases between the two ends. From germline, CDR1 is SGHNT and CDR2 YYREEE (reference sequence). The CDR3 region has the DNA TGTGCCAGCAGCTTGGTACAGGTTAGCACCGGGGAGCTGTTTTTT. Translated, it gives CASSLVQVSTGELFF.

Only a few counts were recorded for this clone. This same CDR3 is encoded by further DNA sequences in the sample. This rearrangement joins TRBV4-2 to TRBJ2-1; no definite D call. V lost 0 bases and J lost 6, with 6 bases in between. CDR1 and CDR2 from the germline V gene are LGHNA and YNFKEQ. This CDR3 contains 13 residues. CDR3 DNA: TGTGCCAGCAGCCAAGATCGTGCCAATGAGCAGTTCTTC. Protein: CASSQDRANEQFF.

V and J are TRBV11-2 and TRBJ2-7; unclear D gene. Per the germline V gene, CDR1 is SGHAT and CDR2 is FQNNGV. Trimming shortened V by 2 bases and J by 0 bases, and 8 bases separated the two germline ends. This CDR3 is built from 14 residues. DNA of the CDR3: TGTGCCAGCAGCTTACAGAGGATCTCCTACGAGCAGTACTTC. This codes for CASSLQRISYEQYF.

This rearrangement joins TRBV6-4 to TRBJ1-5; D gene unclear. The V and J ends lost 3 bases and 4 bases respectively, with 22 bases between them. Germline V gene data show CDR1 as MRHNA and CDR2 as SNTAGT. The CDR3 spans 18 residues. Here the CDR3 reads CASSDRHNRFLRNQPQHF. CDR3 sequence (DNA): TGTGCCAGCAGTGATCGCCACAACCGTTTTCTCCGGAATCAGCCCCAGCATTTT.

The rearrangement joins TRBV7-2 to TRBJ2-3, with a possible D match to TRBD2 (6 bases). With 5 bases removed from V and 4 bases from J, the gap between germline ends came to 13 bases. Per the germline V gene, CDR1 is SGHTA and CDR2 is FQGNSA. The CDR3 loop spans 14 amino acids. CDR3 bases: TGTGCCAGCAGCACCCGGGACTGGCCAGATACGCAGTATTTT. This gives the protein CASSTRDWPDTQYF. Full variable domain (outside the CDR3, taken from reference TRBV7-2 and TRBJ2-3): GAGVSQSPSNKVTEKGKDVELRCDPISGHTALYWYRQSLGQGLEFLIYFQGNSAPDKSGLPSDRFSAERTGGSVSTLTIQRTQQEDSAVYLCASSTRDWPDTQYFGPGTRLTVL.

The rearrangement links TRBV27 to TRBJ2-3, with TRBD2 as a possible D gene (5 bases). There are 17 residues in the CDR3. In germline, CDR1 is MNHEY, CDR2 SMNVEV (reference sequence). V lost 4 bases and J 2 bases, leaving 19 bases between the germline ends. CDR3 coding DNA: TGTGCCAGCAGTTCCTCCAGTAGGGAGAGATTCACAGATACGCAGTATTTT. This translates into CASSSSSRERFTDTQYF.

The rearrangement uses TRBV9 and TRBJ2-3, with TRBD2 identical over 15 bases. Trimming took 0 bases from V and 5 from J; bases not matched to a gene: 13. This CDR3 region has 20 residues. The germline gives CDR1 SGDLS, CDR2 YYNGEE. The DNA of the CDR3 is TGTGCCAGCAGCGTAGGCGACAGGCTGCCGGGACTAGCGGGAGGAGATACGCAGTATTTT. Amino acids: CASSVGDRLPGLAGGDTQYF.

The chain employs TRBV29-1 and TRBJ2-1; 12 bases agree with TRBD2. CDR3 length equals 16 residues. Germline V gene lookup returns CDR1 SQVTM and CDR2 ANQGSEA. Trimming took 3 bases from V and 7 from J; bases not matched to a gene: 10. The CDR3 is CSVEKWTSGILNEQFF. CDR3 DNA: TGCAGCGTTGAGAAGTGGACTAGCGGGATTTTGAATGAGCAGTTCTTC.

This chain links TRBV30 with TRBJ1-5; D is unresolved. The CDR3 runs 12 residues. Trimming removed 0 bases at V and 4 bases at J, with 4 bases between. Germline assignment: CDR1 GTSNPN and CDR2 SVGIG (reference sequence). As DNA, the CDR3 is TGTGCCTGGAGTGTTCAGAATCAGCCCCAGCATTTT. It yields the protein CAWSVQNQPQHF.

J is TRBJ2-3 and V is TRBV5-4; D is ambiguous. Germline lookup yields CDR1 SGHNT and CDR2 YYREEE (reference sequence). CDR3 size: 13 residues. V was shortened by 0 bases and J by 3 bases, with 5 bases between the two germline ends. The CDR3 coding sequence is TGTGCCAGCAGCTTGGACCAGACAGATACGCAGTATTTT. Its protein is CASSLDQTDTQYF.

This clone occurred a few times. The genes are TRBV6-5 and TRBJ1-1; possibly TRBD1 for D (5 bases). The CDR3 sequence is 12 residues long. V dropped 4 bases and J dropped 7 bases, with 10 bases sitting between them. Germline assignment: CDR1 MNHEY and CDR2 SVGAGI. The CDR3 region has the DNA TGTGCCAGCAGTTCCTCAACAGGTGAAGCTTTCTTT. Its protein is CASSSSTGEAFF.

The genes are TRBV9 and TRBJ2-1, with 12 bases lining up with TRBD2. The trim removed 0 bases at V and 8 bases at J, leaving 3 bases unmatched. Germline V lookup: CDR1 SGDLS, CDR2 YYNGEE. The CDR3 runs to 15 residues. The CDR3 DNA sequence: TGTGCCAGCAGCGTAGTAACTAGCGGGAGGTATGAGCAGTTCTTC. Its protein is CASSVVTSGRYEQFF.

This clone appeared a few times. J is TRBJ1-1 and V is TRBV7-3, with D hard to call. Looked up from germline, CDR1 is SGHTA and CDR2 is FQGTGA. The CDR3 runs to 14 residues. V was cut by 5 bases and J by 4 bases, with 14 bases left in between. The CDR3 DNA follows: TGTGCCAGCAGCGAGACAATTCGGGCCACTGAAGCTTTCTTT. Its translation: CASSETIRATEAFF.

This clone was seen a handful of times. The chain couples TRBV19 to TRBJ2-1; the D gene is possibly TRBD2 (6 bases). This CDR3 region has 15 residues. Germline assignment: CDR1 LNHDA and CDR2 SQIVND (reference sequence). V gave up 3 bases and J gave up 2 bases, with 11 bases separating them. CDR3 region: CASSMFAGPYNEQFF. In nucleotides, the CDR3 is TGTGCCAGTAGTATGTTTGCGGGACCCTACAATGAGCAGTTCTTC.

V gene TRBV29-1 combines with J gene TRBJ2-3; D may be TRBD2 (7 bases). The CDR3 runs 15 residues. CDR1 is SQVTM, CDR2 ANQGSEA, per germline. V lost 2 bases and J 3 bases, leaving 15 bases between the germline ends. The CDR3 loop reads CSVEKGGRGTDTQYF. CDR3 coding DNA: TGCAGCGTTGAAAAAGGGGGGAGGGGTACAGATACGCAGTATTTT.

This chain joins TRBV5-4 and TRBJ2-2, with TRBD2 matching over 7 bases. The germline V gene has CDR1 SGHNT and CDR2 YYREEE (reference sequence). This CDR3 has 17 residues. V gave up 0 bases and J gave up 6 bases; unmatched junction bases: 11. CDR3 in amino acids: CASSLGSGLVSAGELFF. The CDR3 DNA is TGTGCCAGCAGCTTGGGTTCCGGACTAGTGTCAGCCGGGGAGCTGTTTTTT.

This chain links TRBV6-5 with TRBJ2-7; possibly TRBD1 for D (5 bases). V was shortened by 2 bases and J by 2 bases, with 10 bases between the two germline ends. Germline V CDR1 and CDR2: MNHEY, SVGAGI. CDR3 length: 14 amino acids. Here the CDR3 DNA reads TGTGCCAGCAGTTACGACAGCCAAGCCTACGAGCAGTACTTC. This translates into CASSYDSQAYEQYF.

The rearrangement uses TRBV27 and TRBJ2-1; the match to TRBD2 covers 9 bases. V lost 8 bases, J lost 6 bases, and 8 bases stayed unmatched. The CDR3 is 14 amino acids. Germline lookup yields CDR1 MNHEY and CDR2 SMNVEV (reference sequence). Here the CDR3 reads CASSKREASNEQFF. In nucleotides, the CDR3 is TGTGCCAGCTCCAAGCGGGAGGCTAGCAATGAGCAGTTCTTC.

This clone was seen more than once but under ten times. The gene calls are TRBV27 and TRBJ2-7, with 9 bases lining up with TRBD1. CDR3 length: 16 amino acids. Germline assignment: CDR1 MNHEY and CDR2 SMNVEV (reference sequence). V lost 5 bases to trimming and J lost 4 bases; unmatched junction nucleotides: 12. The CDR3 here is CASSPGQGIFAYEQYF. CDR3 DNA sequence: TGTGCCAGCAGTCCCGGACAGGGGATCTTCGCTTACGAGCAGTACTTC.

V is TRBV6-1 and J is TRBJ2-7; 11 bases fit TRBD1. The V and J ends lost 5 bases and 2 bases, in that order; junction bases with no gene match: 5. Germline CDR1 reads MNHNS; CDR2 reads SASEGT. The CDR3 contains 15 residues. CDR3 bases: TGTGCCAGCAGTTCCCGGACAGGGGGCCCCTACGAGCAGTACTTC. Its translation: CASSSRTGGPYEQYF.

The chain is built from TRBV10-3 and TRBJ2-5, with 7 nucleotides matching TRBD2. Germline V gene sequence: CDR1 ENHRY, CDR2 SYGVKD. V dropped 0 bases and J dropped 1; count of bases not matched to a gene: 5. This CDR3 is built from 16 residues. DNA of the CDR3: TGTGCCATCAGTGAGTCACTAGCGAAATTCCAAGAGACCCAGTACTTC. Protein sequence: CAISESLAKFQETQYF.

This chain connects TRBV11-3 to TRBJ1-3; D not resolved. The V end was cut by 5 bases, the J end by 4 bases, with 9 bases between. This CDR3 has 13 amino acids. The germline V gene encodes CDR1 SGHNT and CDR2 YENEEA. This CDR3 is CASSTSQGNTIYF. In DNA, the CDR3 is TGTGCCAGCAGCACCAGTCAGGGAAACACCATATATTTT.

The chain couples TRBV18 to TRBJ2-6; D uncertain. The CDR3 is made up of 15 amino acids. Trimming left V 2 bases short and J 3 bases short, with 8 bases between. Germline V CDR1 and CDR2: KGHSH, LQKENI. For the CDR3, the DNA is TGTGCCAGCTCACCAGGCGGCGGTGGGGCCAACGTCCTGACTTTC. Translated: CASSPGGGGANVLTF.

V is TRBV28 and J is TRBJ1-5; 9 bases are a match to TRBD1. Looked up from germline, CDR1 is MDHEN and CDR2 is SYDVKM. The CDR3 is 14 amino acids. After removal of 6 bases from V and 7 bases from J, the junction contained 7 bases not matched to a gene. CDR3 protein: CASRGSTGGQPQHF. CDR3 coding DNA: TGTGCCAGCAGGGGATCGACAGGGGGGCAGCCCCAGCATTTT.

This sequence joins TRBV19 and TRBJ2-6, with a possible D match to TRBD2 (6 bases). V lost 9 bases and J 0 bases, leaving 18 bases between the germline ends. Looked up from germline, CDR1 is LNHDA and CDR2 is SQIVND (reference sequence). CDR3 length equals 17 residues. CDR3 sequence (DNA): TGTGCCAGCACCTTTGGGGAGGTTATCTCTGGGGCCAACGTCCTGACTTTC. Protein product: CASTFGEVISGANVLTF.